These 14 T cell receptor beta chains share one sample of origin, sequenced in a study of T cell responses to AZD1222 COVID-19 vaccine (dated by TCRdb to about 2021). The label giving this sample's time point can be read as: about 28 days (+/-7) after the second vaccine dose. Library method: the immunoSEQ multiplex PCR assay. The immuneACCESS repertoire file appears here via TCRdb, limited to in-frame rearrangements. These files lack a portion of the clones; in checked studies, under half of the deficit traces to unresolved V genes, and the cause of the others is not known. The sample contains roughly 140,000 clones, more than 75% of them found a single time. The top ten clonotypes cover about 3.4% of the sample. Sample: peripheral blood, taken 28 days after the second AZD1222 dose. These receptors came from an adult who received the AZD1222 COVID-19 vaccine.

This chain links TRBV28 with TRBJ2-3; no clear D. From germline, CDR1 is MDHEN and CDR2 SYDVKM. V shed 6 bases and J shed 7 bases, with 8 bases lying between them. The CDR3 runs to 11 residues. The CDR3 nucleotides are TGTGCCAGCAGCCCCTCTTATACGCAGTATTTT. As protein: CASSPSYTQYF.

The rearrangement uses TRBV6-4 and TRBJ2-3; no definite D call. V dropped 0 bases and J dropped 6 bases, with 7 bases sitting between them. Germline values: CDR1 MRHNA, CDR2 SNTAGT. The CDR3 has 13 residues. As DNA, the CDR3 is TGTGCCAGCAGTGACTCTCGATCCGATACGCAGTATTTT. It is translated as CASSDSRSDTQYF.

This chain links TRBV10-3 with TRBJ2-7, with D perhaps matching TRBD1 (5 bases). Trimming stripped 8 bases from V and 2 bases from J, with 7 bases between. Germline CDR1 is ENHRY and CDR2 is SYGVKD. There are 11 residues in the CDR3. CDR3 in DNA: TGTGCCATCGCCAGGGCCTACGAGCAGTACTTC. The encoded protein is CAIARAYEQYF.

The V call is TRBV27, the J call TRBJ2-7, with a weak D call TRBD1 (6 bases). V lost 5 bases and J 3 bases, leaving 14 bases between the germline ends. This CDR3 has 14 residues. Germline V gene lookup returns CDR1 MNHEY and CDR2 SMNVEV (reference sequence). CDR3: CASSVRQDNYEQYF. The CDR3 DNA reads TGTGCCAGCAGTGTCAGACAGGACAACTACGAGCAGTACTTC.

DNA for the CDR3: TGTGCCACGAATCCGGGACAGGGGCTCTCTGGAAACACCATATATTTT. It codes for CATNPGQGLSGNTIYF. This sequence joins TRBV19 and TRBJ1-3; the match to TRBD1 covers 10 bases. Germline V lookup: CDR1 LNHDA, CDR2 SQIVND (reference sequence). The length of the CDR3 is 16 residues. The V segment lost 10 bases and the J segment 0 bases; nucleotides outside the gene matches: 9.

V usage is TRBV18 and J usage is TRBJ1-2, with 8 bases fitting TRBD1. The CDR3 is 16 residues long. Germline CDR1 KGHSH, CDR2 LQKENI. Losses at the gene ends were 3 bases for V and 0 bases for J; bases not matched to a gene: 6. The CDR3 DNA sequence: TGTGCCAGCTCACCGGGACAGGCCCCCGCTAACTATGGCTACACCTTC. Its protein product is CASSPGQAPANYGYTF.

This clone was detected only once. V and J are TRBV19 and TRBJ1-4, with 8 bases matching TRBD1. This CDR3 has 17 amino acids. Germline values: CDR1 LNHDA, CDR2 SQIVND (reference sequence). J lost 5 bases, V lost 6 bases, and 14 bases had no gene match. The CDR3 loop reads CASRPSAPGTGNEKLFF. DNA of the CDR3: TGTGCCAGTAGACCCTCGGCCCCCGGGACAGGAAATGAAAAACTGTTTTTT. The entire variable domain, with the rest obtained from reference TRBV19 and TRBJ1-4, is as follows: DGGITQSPKYLFRKEGQNVTLSCEQNLNHDAMYWYRQDPGQGLRLIYYSQIVNDFQKGDIAEGYSVSREKKESFPLTVTSAQKNPTAFYLCASRPSAPGTGNEKLFFGSGTQLSVL.

The J gene is TRBJ2-7, the V gene TRBV25-1; D might be TRBD1 or TRBD2, each matching 6 bases. Germline V lookup: CDR1 MGHDK, CDR2 SYGVNS. The CDR3 runs 12 residues. Trimming removed 8 bases at V and 6 bases at J, with 14 bases between. The CDR3 sequence: CASSSGAREQYF. CDR3 in DNA: TGTGCCAGCTCTTCGGGGGCTCGCGAGCAGTACTTC.

This chain uses TRBV5-1 with TRBJ2-7; D uncertain. The V end lost 3 bases, the J end lost 7 bases, and 17 bases lay between the germline ends. Germline assignment: CDR1 SGHRS and CDR2 YFSETQ. This CDR3 is 14 amino acids long. CDR3 sequence reads: CASSSSASGLEQYF. The CDR3 DNA reads as TGCGCCAGCAGCTCCTCCGCGTCAGGTCTTGAGCAGTACTTC.

This chain joins TRBV18 and TRBJ2-2; TRBD1 might be the D (6 bases). V was shortened by 5 bases and J by 4 bases, with 11 bases between the two germline ends. In germline, CDR1 is KGHSH, CDR2 LQKENI. This CDR3 is built from 14 residues. The DNA for the CDR3 is TGTGCCAGCTCAGCAGACAGGACCACCGGGGAGCTGTTTTTT. Amino acid sequence: CASSADRTTGELFF.

The V and J genes are TRBV10-2 and TRBJ1-5; perhaps TRBD1 as D (5 bases). The CDR3 is made up of 14 amino acids. The germline V gene encodes CDR1 WSHSY and CDR2 SAAADI. V lost 3 bases to trimming and J lost 7 bases, with 13 bases between them. The CDR3 region is CASSDAREGQPQHF. For the CDR3, the DNA is TGCGCCAGCAGTGATGCGAGGGAGGGGCAGCCCCAGCATTTT.

V usage is TRBV28 and J usage is TRBJ2-7; unclear D gene. Trimming removed 7 bases at V and 2 bases at J, with 6 bases between. This CDR3 is built from 11 residues. The germline V gene encodes CDR1 MDHEN and CDR2 SYDVKM. The CDR3 coding sequence is TGTGCCAGCACGTCGGCCTACGAGCAGTACTTC. Translated, it gives CASTSAYEQYF. The full variable domain, rest sourced from reference TRBV28 and TRBJ2-7, is DVKVTQSSRYLVKRTGEKVFLECVQDMDHENMFWYRQDPGLGLRLIYFSYDVKMKEKGDIPEGYSVSREKKERFSLILESASTNQTSMYLCASTSAYEQYFGPGTRLTVT.

This clone came up once. The chain is built from TRBV28 and TRBJ1-1; D perhaps matches TRBD1 (6 bases). With 6 bases removed from V and 6 bases from J, the gap between germline ends came to 14 bases. The CDR3 totals 13 residues. Per germline, CDR1 MDHEN and CDR2 SYDVKM. The CDR3 loop is CASSLSGQSEAFF. The CDR3 coding sequence is TGTGCCAGCAGCCTCTCAGGACAGTCTGAAGCTTTCTTT.

CDR3 amino acids: CASSRGTGELFF. CDR3 DNA: TGTGCCAGCAGCCGAGGCACCGGGGAGCTGTTTTTT. The chain recombines TRBV7-3 with TRBJ2-2; D uncertain. The V gene's germline CDR1 is SGHTA and CDR2 FQGTGA. This CDR3 comprises 12 residues. The V gene lost 5 bases and the J gene lost 4 bases, with 5 bases spanning the gap. Complete variable domain (other parts from reference TRBV7-3 and TRBJ2-2): GAGVSQTPSNKVTEKGKYVELRCDPISGHTALYWYRQSLGQGPEFLIYFQGTGAADDSGLPNDRFFAVRPEGSVSTLKIQRTERGDSAVYLCASSRGTGELFFGEGSRLTVL.